This passage covers 11 T cell receptor beta chains from one sample sequenced in a study of blood T cells in healthy people across ages. Together with a sample-barcoded 5' primer, a J-beta primer mix was included in a second PCR lasting roughly 6 to 12 cycles. Using its own MiXCR run on the 5' RACE reads, TCRdb lists one record per CDR3 protein. This table holds about 1.5 million distinct CDR3 sequences, approximately 43% found once. The sequencing input was blood. These receptors came from a woman between 18 and 30 years old in good health.

This clonotype appeared a few times. The J gene is TRBJ2-5, the V gene TRBV6-2 or TRBV6-3; D is unresolved. Germline lookup yields CDR1 MNHEY and CDR2 SVGEGT. V was cut by 2 bases and J by 5 bases, with 12 bases left in between. CDR3 size: 14 residues. The CDR3, as DNA: TGTGCCAGCAGTTACGGTGGGTCCGGGGAGACCCAGTACTTC. Translating gives CASSYGGSGETQYF.

This sequence joins TRBV12-3 or TRBV12-4 and TRBJ1-5; TRBD1 matches 7 bases. The CDR3 is 14 amino acids. After removal of 5 bases from V and 3 bases from J, the junction contained 4 bases not matched to a gene. Here the CDR3 DNA reads TGTGCCAGCAGTAGGGACAGTCTCAATCAGCCCCAGCATTTT. It yields the protein CASSRDSLNQPQHF.

This clonotype has only a few counts. This chain's CDR3 is CASSLLGPLNTGELFF. The CDR3 bases are TGTGCCAGCAGCTTATTGGGACCACTGAACACCGGGGAGCTGTTTTTT. This rearrangement joins TRBV11-2 to TRBJ2-2; either TRBD1 or TRBD2 may supply D (5 bases each). CDR1 is SGHAT and CDR2 is FQNNGV in the germline V gene. The ends were cut back, 2 bases at V and 1 base at J, with 11 bases in the middle. This CDR3 comprises 16 residues.

This clonotype was seen repeatedly, ten times or more. The chain links TRBV30 to TRBJ2-7; maybe TRBD1 (6 bases). The V and J ends lost 4 bases and 2 bases respectively, with 18 bases between them. Germline CDR1 and CDR2: GTSNPN and SVGIG (reference sequence). The CDR3 covers 15 residues. The CDR3: CAWMVPGDAPYEQYF. CDR3 sequence (DNA): TGTGCCTGGATGGTTCCAGGGGACGCACCCTACGAGCAGTACTTC.

This chain uses TRBV27 with TRBJ2-7, with D possibly called TRBD1 or TRBD2 (6 bases each). V dropped 3 bases and J dropped 7 bases, with 19 bases sitting between them. The CDR3 has 15 amino acids. The germline V gene encodes CDR1 MNHEY and CDR2 SMNVEV (reference sequence). The CDR3 sequence: CASSFRRGAHNEQYF. The CDR3 DNA is TGTGCCAGCAGTTTTAGAAGGGGGGCCCACAATGAGCAGTACTTC.

This clonotype was observed a handful of times. The J gene is TRBJ2-4, the V gene TRBV4-1; D gene unclear. CDR1 and CDR2 (germline): MGHRA, YSYEKL. Trimming shortened V by 1 base and J by 1 base, and 14 bases separated the two germline ends. This CDR3 is built from 17 residues. The CDR3 loop is CASSQGFPRPAKNIQYF. The CDR3 nucleotides are TGCGCCAGCAGCCAAGGGTTCCCCCGCCCGGCCAAAAACATTCAGTACTTC.

This clonotype was counted between two and nine times. This chain joins TRBV20-1 and TRBJ1-1; D unclear. The V gene's germline CDR1 is DFQATT and CDR2 SNEGSKA (reference sequence). The CDR3 loop spans 13 amino acids. V was shortened by 1 base and J by 1 base, with 7 bases between the two germline ends. CDR3 residues: CSARVQPNTEAFF. For the CDR3, the DNA is TGCAGTGCTAGAGTCCAACCGAACACTGAAGCTTTCTTT.

This sequence joins TRBV20-1 and TRBJ2-7; TRBD2 agrees at 10 bases. The CDR3 has 15 residues. The J segment lost 2 bases and the V segment lost 1 base, leaving 5 bases of the junction unmatched. CDR1 is DFQATT and CDR2 is SNEGSKA in the germline V gene (reference sequence). In DNA, the CDR3 is TGCAGTGCTAGAGGAACTAGCGGGGACCCCTACGAGCAGTACTTC. This translates into CSARGTSGDPYEQYF.

This clonotype was observed at least ten times. V is TRBV29-1 and J is TRBJ2-1; TRBD1 matches at 9 bases. Germline V gives CDR1 SQVTM, CDR2 ANQGSEA. The junction had 7 bases not matched to a gene; V was cut back by 1 base and J by 0 bases. CDR3 length: 17 amino acids. The CDR3 loop is CSVEGGETGGSYNEQFF. The CDR3 nucleotides are TGCAGCGTTGAAGGGGGGGAGACAGGGGGCTCCTACAATGAGCAGTTCTTC.

This clonotype was counted between two and nine times. V gene TRBV10-3 combines with J gene TRBJ2-7, with TRBD1 matching 8 bases. V lost 2 bases, J lost 4 bases, and 4 bases stayed unmatched. Germline CDR1 ENHRY, CDR2 SYGVKD. The CDR3 loop spans 14 amino acids. CDR3 bases: TGTGCCATCAGTGAGGCAACAGGGGGTTACGAGCAGTACTTC. Protein: CAISEATGGYEQYF.

This clonotype turned up a few times. V usage is TRBV9 and J usage is TRBJ1-2, with a tentative D call TRBD1 (5 bases). Germline-derived CDR1 and CDR2 are SGDLS and YYNGEE. CDR3 size: 15 residues. Trimming left V 3 bases short and J 2 bases short, with 14 bases between. In DNA, the CDR3 is TGTGCCAGCAGCGCCTTGGGGCCGATAAACTATGGCTACACCTTC. Translating gives CASSALGPINYGYTF. Supplemented by reference TRBV9 and TRBJ1-2, the full variable domain reads DSGVTQTPKHLITATGQRVTLRCSPRSGDLSVYWYQQSLDQGLQFLIQYYNGEERAKGNILERFSAQQFPDLHSELNLSSLELGDSALYFCASSALGPINYGYTFGSGTRLTVV.